The sample holds a few counts of the clone carrying this T cell receptor beta chain. Per the original methods: The assay estimated nucleated cells by amplifying reference gene primers. Produced via immunoSEQ multiplex PCR; TCRdb's table is partial and in-frame only. The V and J calls and clone size were taken over from that table, and D and trimming were inferred from the DNA. The sample has around 120,000 clones; under 80% are singletons. The sample is drawn from a study of blood T cell repertoires in COVID-19. Study as a whole: The samples span acute and convalescent COVID-19 from the United States, Italy and Spain. Sources were T cells, B-cell-depleted T cells, or PBMCs; the material itself was cDNA or gDNA.

The CDR3 totals 16 residues. Germline loops: CDR1 MNHNS, CDR2 SASEGT. J lost 7 bases, V lost 0 bases, and 4 bases had no gene match. This clonotype originated in an older man with active or convalescent COVID-19. The sample consisted of peripheral blood. This rearrangement joins TRBV6-1 to TRBJ1-3; 12 bases map to TRBD1. CDR3 coding DNA: TGTGCCAGCAGTGAAGCGGGACAGGGGGCCGGGAACACCATATATTTT. Protein: CASSEAGQGAGNTIYF.